Each of the 27 T cell receptor beta chains below was sequenced from the same sample in a study of T cell clonality in common variable immunodeficiency. Sequencing used immunoSEQ multiplex PCR; TCRdb keeps in-frame clones, though not all of them. The specimen gives tens of thousands of clones without singletons; the ten biggest hold about 0.8%. The source material was peripheral blood mononuclear cells. The receptor set was obtained from a person aged 18 to 75 in good health.

This clone was recorded at least ten times. An end of the junction does not agree with germline; a read error may underlie this. The covered CDR3 bases are TGCGCCAGCAGCCAAGGGAGACAGCCCTCGCCC. It encodes CASSQGRQPSP. The CDR3 in full is CASSQGRQPSPQHF. The chain uses TRBV4-2 and TRBJ1-5; D is possibly TRBD1 (5 bases). The CDR3 end is not reached by the read, which stops 3 residues before it; the germline J gene fills it in. The CDR3 is 14 amino acids. Germline V gene lookup returns CDR1 LGHNA and CDR2 YNFKEQ.

This clone was seen repeatedly, ten times or more. Sequencing ends 3 residues short of the CDR3 end; the germline J gene provides the rest. The chain uses TRBV20-1 and TRBJ2-5, with TRBD2 identical over 13 bases. There are 14 residues in the CDR3. V was pared by 5 bases and J by 1 base, with 1 base of the junction left unmatched. Germline V gives CDR1 DFQATT, CDR2 SNEGSKA (reference sequence). The covered CDR3 bases are TGCAGTGCTCGGACTAGCGGGAGCCAAGAGACC. This encodes CSARTSGSQET. The entire CDR3 is CSARTSGSQETQYF.

This clone appeared many times. From the germline J gene comes the end of the CDR3, since the read stops 3 residues before it. The rearrangement uses TRBV5-1 and TRBJ2-7, with 10 bases matching TRBD2. This CDR3 has 14 amino acids. V trimming: 7 bases; J trimming: 2 bases; junction bases outside the gene matches: 6. The germline CDR1 and CDR2 sequences are SGHRS and YFSETQ. CDR3: CASAVAGGTYEQYF. The sequenced CDR3 bases are TGCGCCAGCGCCGTAGCGGGAGGCACCTACGAG. The full variable domain, completed using reference TRBV5-1 and TRBJ2-7, is KAGVTQTPRYLIKTRGQQVTLSCSPISGHRSVSWYQQTPGQGLQFLFEYFSETQRNKGNFPGRFSGRQFSNSRSEMNVSTLELGDSALYLCASAVAGGTYEQYFGPGTRLTVT.

This clone was seen ten or more times. The sequenced fragment ends 3 residues before the CDR3 boundary, so the rest is inferred from the germline J gene. V usage is TRBV20-1 and J usage is TRBJ2-7; 8 nucleotides align to TRBD1. This CDR3 has 12 amino acids. After removal of 5 bases from V and 4 bases from J, the junction contained 4 bases not matched to a gene. CDR1 and CDR2 from the germline V gene are DFQATT and SNEGSKA (reference sequence). The CDR3 reads CSAADRGYEQYF. The part of the CDR3 DNA that was read is TGCAGTGCTGCTGACAGGGGTTACGAG.

This clone has at least ten counts. The CDR3 end lies 3 residues beyond the end of the read and is filled in from the germline J gene. The rearrangement links TRBV13 to TRBJ2-3; D not certain. The CDR3 consists of 11 residues. With 5 bases removed from V and 5 bases from J, the gap between germline ends came to 5 bases. CDR1 is PRHDT and CDR2 is FYEKMQ in the germline V gene (reference sequence). The CDR3 reads CASSQEDTQYF. The covered CDR3 bases are TGTGCCAGCAGCCAGGAAGATACG.

This clone has ten or more counts. Read coverage stops 3 residues before the CDR3 terminus; the germline J gene supplies the remainder. The chain joins TRBV12-3 or TRBV12-4 to TRBJ2-5, with D maybe TRBD1 (6 bases). The CDR3 consists of 13 residues. The V end lost 4 bases, the J end lost 5 bases, and 11 bases lay between the germline ends. CDR3 sequence reads: CASSSHRGETQYF. CDR3 DNA, as far as it was read: TGTGCCAGCAGTTCGCATAGGGGGGAGACC.

The sample holds many counts of this clone. The read is 3 residues too short to cover the CDR3 end, so that end is filled in from the germline J gene. The chain combines TRBV19 with TRBJ1-6; the match to TRBD1 covers 8 bases. V lost 4 bases, J lost 10 bases, and 9 bases stayed unmatched. Germline CDR1 reads LNHDA; CDR2 reads SQIVND (reference sequence). CDR3 size: 15 residues. CDR3 DNA, as far as it was read: TGTGCCAGTAGTACAACACAGGGGGTAAGCTCACCC. Amino acids: CASSTTQGVSSP. The CDR3 reads in full as CASSTTQGVSSPLHF.

This clone appeared many times. The read ends 3 residues shy of where the CDR3 ends; the end is completed using the germline J gene. The rearrangement links TRBV5-8 to TRBJ1-1; tentatively, D is TRBD1 (6 bases). The CDR3 is 14 residues long. V shed 2 bases and J shed 2 bases, with 10 bases lying between them. CDR1 is SGHTS, CDR2 YDEGEE, per germline. Here the CDR3 reads CASSFGQTNTEAFF. The covered CDR3 bases are TGTGCCAGCAGCTTTGGACAGACCAACACTGAA.

There are a few counts of this clone. The CDR3 end falls 3 residues outside the read, so it is completed with the germline J gene. This rearrangement joins TRBV5-1 to TRBJ2-1, with 13 bases identical to TRBD2. The CDR3 consists of 15 residues. V lost 4 bases to trimming and J lost 5 bases; unmatched junction nucleotides: 3. The V gene's germline CDR1 is SGHRS and CDR2 YFSETQ. CDR3: CASSRTSGSHNEQFF. The sequenced CDR3 bases are TGCGCCAGCAGCCGGACTAGCGGGAGCCACAATGAG. The full variable domain, completed using reference TRBV5-1 and TRBJ2-1, is KAGVTQTPRYLIKTRGQQVTLSCSPISGHRSVSWYQQTPGQGLQFLFEYFSETQRNKGNFPGRFSGRQFSNSRSEMNVSTLELGDSALYLCASSRTSGSHNEQFFGPGTRLTVL.

This clone was seen repeatedly, ten times or more. The CDR3 is cut off 3 residues early in the read; its end comes from the germline J gene. The J gene is TRBJ1-3, the V gene TRBV10-2, with a possible D match to TRBD1 (5 bases). V gave up 8 bases and J gave up 2 bases, with 13 bases separating them. This CDR3 spans 14 amino acids. Germline CDR1 and CDR2: WSHSY and SAAADI. The CDR3 is CASRPGGTGNTIYF. The covered CDR3 bases are TGCGCCAGCCGGCCGGGGGGAACTGGAAACACC.

This clone was seen ten or more times. The sequence runs out 3 residues before the end of the CDR3; the remainder is reconstructed from the germline J gene. V and J are TRBV7-8 and TRBJ2-7; D perhaps matches TRBD2 (6 bases). With 2 bases removed from V and 4 bases from J, the gap between germline ends came to 15 bases. Per the germline V gene, CDR1 is SGHVS and CDR2 is FQNEAQ. This CDR3 is built from 15 residues. The CDR3 loop reads CASSLPSWAGYEQYF. The covered CDR3 bases are TGTGCCAGCAGCTTACCCTCGTGGGCGGGGTACGAG. Full variable domain (remainder filled in from reference TRBV7-8 and TRBJ2-7): GAGVSQSPRYKVAKRGQDVALRCDPISGHVSLFWYQQALGQGPEFLTYFQNEAQLDKSGLPSDRFFAERPEGSVSTLKIQRTQQEDSAVYLCASSLPSWAGYEQYFGPGTRLTVT.

This clone was seen repeatedly, ten times or more. Read coverage stops 3 residues before the CDR3 terminus; the germline J gene supplies the remainder. The rearrangement uses TRBV12-3 or TRBV12-4 and TRBJ2-5; D is ambiguous. This CDR3 is 13 amino acids long. The V end lost 7 bases, the J end lost 4 bases, and 13 bases lay between the germline ends. The chain's CDR3 is CASTLPERETQYF. CDR3 bases read: TGTGCCAGCACCCTACCCGAGAGAGAGACC.

This clone has at least ten counts. Sequencing ends 3 residues short of the CDR3 end; the germline J gene provides the rest. This chain joins TRBV20-1 and TRBJ2-7; 7 positions agree with TRBD2. Germline loops: CDR1 DFQATT, CDR2 SNEGSKA (reference sequence). This CDR3 comprises 14 residues. The junction had 11 bases not matched to a gene; V was cut back by 3 bases and J by 6 bases. The CDR3 DNA, read in part, is TGCAGTGCTAGTGGGGGGGTTCCAATACTCGAG. Amino acid sequence: CSASGGVPILE. The full CDR3 protein is CSASGGVPILEQYF.

This clone has a count of ten or more. The missing CDR3 end, 3 residues past where the read stops, is filled in from the germline J gene. The chain carries TRBV27 and TRBJ2-3, with a tentative D call TRBD1 (6 bases). V was trimmed by 1 base and J by 3 bases, leaving 17 bases between them. CDR3 length equals 17 residues. Germline V gene sequence: CDR1 MNHEY, CDR2 SMNVEV (reference sequence). CDR3 DNA, as far as it was read: TGTGCCAGCAGTTTATTGTCCGGCACAGGGATAACAGATACG. Its translation: CASSLLSGTGITDT. The CDR3 reads in full as CASSLLSGTGITDTQYF.

Many counts were recorded for this clone. The CDR3 goes on 3 residues after the read ends, and that part is filled in from the germline J gene. V is TRBV7-9 and J is TRBJ2-2; D not certain. Germline V gene data show CDR1 as SEHNR and CDR2 as FQNEAQ (reference sequence). V gave up 3 bases and J gave up 6 bases, with 5 bases separating them. The CDR3 spans 12 residues. The CDR3 sequence is CASSFNSGELFF. The sequenced CDR3 bases are TGTGCCAGCAGCTTCAATTCCGGGGAG.

In its sample, this clone was seen many times. Coverage ceases 3 residues before the CDR3 finishes, and the germline J gene fills in the end. The V and J genes are TRBV10-3 and TRBJ1-1, with a possible D match to TRBD1 (6 bases). V was trimmed by 3 bases and J by 6 bases, leaving 11 bases between them. Germline V gene sequence: CDR1 ENHRY, CDR2 SYGVKD. The CDR3 is 13 amino acids. CDR3 protein: CAISEVEGAEAFF. The CDR3 bases that were read are TGTGCCATCAGTGAAGTGGAGGGGGCTGAA.

This clone was counted many times. The sequenced fragment ends 3 residues before the CDR3 boundary, so the rest is inferred from the germline J gene. The chain joins TRBV14 to TRBJ2-1; 8 positions agree with TRBD1. The CDR3 totals 17 residues. Germline values: CDR1 SGHDN, CDR2 FVKESK. The trim removed 0 bases at V and 2 bases at J, leaving 6 bases unmatched. CDR3 bases read: TGTGCCAGCAGCCAAGAGGGACAGGCTAGAGCCTACAATGAG. Protein sequence: CASSQEGQARAYNE. The whole CDR3 sequence reads CASSQEGQARAYNEQFF.

This clone was recorded at least ten times. The read comes to an end 3 residues before the CDR3 does, leaving the germline J gene to fill in the end. The rearrangement uses TRBV20-1 and TRBJ2-1, with TRBD2 matching over 11 bases. The CDR3 is 17 amino acids. From germline, CDR1 is DFQATT and CDR2 SNEGSKA (reference sequence). Trimming removed 0 bases from V and 5 bases from J; junction bases left unmatched: 9. The DNA read from the CDR3 is TGCAGTGCTAGAGATCGCGTAGCGGGAGGGAGAAACAATGAG. It is translated as CSARDRVAGGRNNE. The full-length CDR3 reads as CSARDRVAGGRNNEQFF.

This clone was observed many times. The read terminates 3 residues ahead of where the CDR3 ends, so the germline J gene completes it. The chain uses TRBV7-9 and TRBJ2-1; D is possibly TRBD1 or TRBD2 (5 bases each). V lost 5 bases and J 5 bases, leaving 16 bases between the germline ends. Germline CDR1 reads SEHNR; CDR2 reads FQNEAQ (reference sequence). The CDR3 sequence is 15 residues long. The CDR3: CASSPEGRTNNEQFF. CDR3 DNA (partial): TGTGCCAGCAGCCCCGAGGGCCGGACAAACAATGAG.

This clone came up many times. The CDR3 DNA, read in part, is TGTGCCATCAGTGGCGGGGGGAGCAGCTCCTACGAG. It codes for CAISGGGSSSYE. The whole CDR3 protein reads CAISGGGSSSYEQYF. The genes are TRBV10-3 and TRBJ2-7; 8 bases map to TRBD2. The read terminates 3 residues ahead of where the CDR3 ends, so the germline J gene completes it. Germline V lookup: CDR1 ENHRY, CDR2 SYGVKD. CDR3 length: 15 amino acids. With 4 bases clipped from V and 0 bases from J, the junction kept 5 bases outside the gene matches.

This clone was seen many times. The read stops 3 residues short of the end of the CDR3; the missing end is completed from the germline J gene. The chain employs TRBV7-9 and TRBJ2-7, with D maybe TRBD1 (6 bases). Germline V gene data show CDR1 as SEHNR and CDR2 as FQNEAQ (reference sequence). The V and J ends lost 4 bases and 5 bases respectively, with 15 bases between them. The CDR3 extends over 14 amino acids. This CDR3 is CASSSSTGRDEQYF. CDR3 bases read: TGTGCCAGCAGCTCCTCTACAGGGCGGGACGAG.

This clone appeared many times. The read stops 3 residues short of the end of the CDR3; the missing end is completed from the germline J gene. This chain links TRBV19 with TRBJ2-1; possibly TRBD1 for D (7 bases). V was cut by 5 bases and J by 0 bases, with 14 bases left in between. This CDR3 is built from 16 residues. From germline, CDR1 is LNHDA and CDR2 SQIVND (reference sequence). The CDR3 loop is CASSLARGVSYNEQFF. The CDR3 DNA, read in part, is TGTGCCAGTAGTCTGGCCAGGGGGGTCTCCTACAATGAG.

This clone was picked up many times. The read ends 3 residues early relative to the CDR3; the germline J gene fills the gap. The rearrangement joins TRBV5-1 to TRBJ2-7; D might be TRBD2 (6 bases). This CDR3 region has 15 residues. V was trimmed by 4 bases and J by 6 bases, leaving 20 bases between them. The V gene's germline CDR1 is SGHRS and CDR2 YFSETQ. This CDR3 reads CASSAPGTGDGEQYF. The covered CDR3 bases are TGCGCCAGCAGCGCCCCTGGGACTGGCGACGGCGAG.

This clone was seen repeatedly, ten times or more. The read is 3 residues too short to cover the CDR3 end, so that end is filled in from the germline J gene. The chain couples TRBV7-3 to TRBJ2-1, with D perhaps TRBD1 (5 bases). This CDR3 region has 13 residues. The V gene's germline CDR1 is SGHTA and CDR2 FQGTGA. V was clipped by 5 bases and J by 8 bases, with 13 bases between them. The CDR3 region is CASSGDLGDEQFF. Partial CDR3 DNA: TGTGCCAGCAGCGGAGACCTAGGGGATGAG.

This clone has ten or more counts. The observed sequence ends 3 residues before the CDR3 terminus, with the missing tail filled in from the germline J gene. The chain combines TRBV20-1 with TRBJ2-1, with no clear D. CDR1 and CDR2 (germline): DFQATT, SNEGSKA (reference sequence). The ends were cut back, 3 bases at V and 7 bases at J, with 22 bases in the middle. This CDR3 spans 16 amino acids. The CDR3 sequence is CSASPPTTNHYNEQFF. The sequenced CDR3 bases are TGCAGTGCTAGCCCCCCCACAACGAATCACTATAATGAG.

In its sample, this clone was seen many times. The read terminates 3 residues ahead of where the CDR3 ends, so the germline J gene completes it. V and J are TRBV19 and TRBJ1-2; 8 nucleotides align to TRBD1. The V gene end was trimmed by 6 bases and the J gene end by 7 bases; junction bases not matched to a gene: 7. Germline CDR1 reads LNHDA; CDR2 reads SQIVND (reference sequence). The CDR3 totals 13 residues. CDR3 loop: CASSRTGSFGYTF. The sequenced part of the CDR3 DNA is TGTGCCAGTAGCCGGACAGGGAGTTTTGGC.

This clone was detected a few times. Given a much more abundant clone one base away, this may be a read error. The read halts 3 residues ahead of the CDR3 end, with the missing end drawn from the germline J gene. This specimen includes other DNA sequences encoding the same CDR3. The chain recombines TRBV19 with TRBJ1-1; no definite D call. Germline CDR1 reads LNHDA; CDR2 reads SQIVND (reference sequence). The CDR3 totals 14 residues. The CDR3 DNA, read in part, is TGTGCCAGTAGTATCTTCGGGGAGAACACTGAG. Its protein product is CASSIFGENTE. The CDR3 reads in full as CASSIFGENTEAFF.